This section outlines one T cell receptor (beta chain) sequence together with its context. What it recognizes is unknown. The data are from a study of CD4 T cells in relation to SARS-CoV-2 and coronaviruses. Study background: The HLA restriction of the shared crossreactive spike epitopes was mapped.

Assay: immunoSEQ multiplex PCR; the TCRdb copy retains only in-frame clones and omits some. In the table there are 60,000 to 65,000 clones, about 95% of which are singletons. CD4+ T cells from unexposed donors were obtained before the COVID-19 pandemic (2011-2018). Broader study findings: Around 62% of donors had memory CD4+ clonotypes crossrecognizing SARS-CoV-2 and common cold coronavirus spike.

The receptor comes from a human donor in good health. Sequencing was performed on naive CD4+ T cells from PBMCs. Subset: naive CD4+ T cells isolated by negative enrichment.

CDR3 sequence: CASSYPLGVGNSPLHF. The CDR3 DNA is TGTGCCAGCAGTTACCCCCTGGGGGTGGGGAATTCACCCCTCCACTTT. The gene calls are TRBV28 and TRBJ1-6; possible D gene TRBD1, 5 bases. The CDR3 is made up of 16 amino acids. The V gene lost 4 bases and the J gene lost 7 bases, with 17 bases spanning the gap. The germline V gene encodes CDR1 MDHEN and CDR2 SYDVKM.